The present T cell receptor (beta chain) was sequenced within a study of CD8 T cells in Susac syndrome. General observations from the study: As the study acknowledged, the number of individuals who were part of its TCR sequencing and HLA analysis was relatively small.

Germline CDR1 SGHRS, CDR2 YFSETQ. Trimming removed 2 bases from V and 11 bases from J; junction bases left unmatched: 15. The CDR3 sequence is 15 residues long. In its sample, this clonotype was seen once. Its antigen is currently unknown. Reverse transcription of 0.5 to 1 ug RNA was performed with random hexamers. TCRdb passed the immunoSEQ multiplex PCR reads through MiXCR, listing each CDR3 protein once. Of 250,000 to 350,000 distinct CDR3 sequences listed, 90% to 95% are singletons. Material: CD4+ T cells from PBMCs. This chain uses TRBV5-1 with TRBJ1-1; 7 bases are a match to TRBD1. This clonotype originated in a human donor with multiple sclerosis. The CDR3 reads CASSFRQGGSFGAFF. DNA of the CDR3: TGCGCCAGCAGCTTCAGACAGGGAGGATCTTTCGGGGCTTTCTTT.